These 19 T cell receptor beta chains were sequenced from one sample in a study of T cell responses to AZD1222 COVID-19 vaccine. Assay used: immunoSEQ multiplex PCR; TCRdb lists only in-frame clones, some missing. Of under 150,000 clones listed, about nine tenths are singletons. The specimen was peripheral blood, collected 28 days after the second AZD1222 dose. The source of these receptors is an adult who received the AZD1222 COVID-19 vaccine.

CDR3 bases: TGTGCCAGCAGTTTTAGGGGCGACGAGCAGTACTTC. Its protein product is CASSFRGDEQYF. The chain links TRBV12-3 or TRBV12-4 to TRBJ2-7, with D tentatively TRBD1 (5 bases). The CDR3 has 12 residues. V gave up 3 bases and J gave up 5 bases, with 8 bases separating them.

V usage is TRBV5-4 and J usage is TRBJ1-2; a possible D gene is TRBD1 (5 bases). Germline V gene data show CDR1 as SGHNT and CDR2 as YYREEE (reference sequence). This CDR3 comprises 14 residues. The germline V and J ends were trimmed by 0 bases and 2 bases, with 8 bases remaining between them. CDR3: CASSLVGDNYGYTF. DNA of the CDR3: TGTGCCAGCAGCTTGGTTGGGGACAACTATGGCTACACCTTC. Together with reference TRBV5-4 and TRBJ1-2, the CDR3 gives the full variable domain: ETGVTQSPTHLIKTRGQQVTLRCSSQSGHNTVSWYQQALGQGPQFIFQYYREEENGRGNFPPRFSGLQFPNYSSELNVNALELDDSALYLCASSLVGDNYGYTFGSGTRLTVV.

This clone came up once. The CDR3 here is CASSWDRGNTEAFF. DNA for the CDR3: TGTGCCAGTAGCTGGGACAGGGGAAACACTGAAGCTTTCTTT. This rearrangement joins TRBV19 to TRBJ1-1; TRBD1 matches 10 bases. Germline CDR1 and CDR2: LNHDA and SQIVND (reference sequence). Trimming at V came to 6 bases and at J to 2 bases, leaving 3 bases not matched to a gene. There are 14 residues in the CDR3.

V usage is TRBV3-1 (or the pseudogene TRBV3-2) and J usage is TRBJ1-2, with D perhaps TRBD1 (6 bases). The germline V and J ends were trimmed by 5 bases and 1 base, with 14 bases remaining between them. CDR1 LGHDT and CDR2 YNNKEL come from the germline V gene (reference sequence). CDR3 size: 15 residues. CDR3 loop: CASSKEGTNNYGYTF. As DNA, the CDR3 is TGTGCCAGCAGCAAGGAAGGGACAAATAACTATGGCTACACCTTC.

The V gene is TRBV27, the J gene TRBJ1-5; no clear D. The CDR3 length is 14 residues. Germline V gene data show CDR1 as MNHEY and CDR2 as SMNVEV (reference sequence). Trimming pared 3 bases from V and 0 bases from J, leaving 6 bases between. CDR3 sequence (DNA): TGTGCCAGCAGTTTGAGGCCTAGCAATCAGCCCCAGCATTTT. Translated, it gives CASSLRPSNQPQHF.

The V and J genes are TRBV10-2 and TRBJ1-6; perhaps TRBD1 as D (5 bases). The germline V gene has CDR1 WSHSY and CDR2 SAAADI. The ends were cut back, 4 bases at V and 0 bases at J, with 13 bases in the middle. The CDR3 is made up of 17 amino acids. The DNA for the CDR3 is TGCGCCAGCAGTGGGGACCTCTCGAGCTCCTATAATTCACCCCTCCACTTT. As protein: CASSGDLSSSYNSPLHF.

This chain links TRBV6-5 with TRBJ1-3; 7 bases fit TRBD1. V gave up 0 bases and J gave up 5 bases; unmatched junction bases: 7. CDR3 length equals 16 residues. Germline CDR1 is MNHEY and CDR2 is SVGAGI. CDR3 nucleotide sequence: TGTGCCAGCAGTTACTCCCGCCAGGGGGTCAGAAACACCATATATTTT. Its translation is CASSYSRQGVRNTIYF.

V gene TRBV20-1 combines with J gene TRBJ1-4; D unclear. Germline V gene data show CDR1 as DFQATT and CDR2 as SNEGSKA (reference sequence). CDR3 length: 11 residues. CDR3 coding DNA: TGCAGCTATGCAACTAATGAAAAACTGTTTTTT. This translates into CSYATNEKLFF.

V gene TRBV14 combines with J gene TRBJ1-2; D may be TRBD1 (5 bases). In germline, CDR1 is SGHDN, CDR2 FVKESK. Trimming took off 4 bases at V and 8 bases at J, with 20 bases between the two ends. The CDR3 is made up of 15 amino acids. CDR3 DNA sequence: TGTGCCAGCAGCCCGACAGACGGACTAACTATGGGCTACACCTTC. This encodes CASSPTDGLTMGYTF.

The V and J genes are TRBV7-9 and TRBJ1-4, with D unresolved. Trimming took off 2 bases at V and 4 bases at J, with 14 bases between the two ends. CDR1 is SEHNR and CDR2 is FQNEAQ in the germline V gene (reference sequence). The CDR3 spans 16 residues. The CDR3 sequence is CASSLKSSRINEKLFF. The CDR3 coding sequence is TGTGCCAGCAGCTTAAAATCCTCCAGGATTAATGAAAAACTGTTTTTT.

The chain links TRBV6-5 to TRBJ1-2, with a tentative D call TRBD1 (6 bases). The CDR3 sequence is 15 residues long. Germline values: CDR1 MNHEY, CDR2 SVGAGI. V lost 0 bases and J 6 bases, leaving 14 bases between the germline ends. This CDR3 reads CASSYSMRGADGYTF. CDR3 DNA: TGTGCCAGCAGTTACTCGATGAGGGGGGCCGATGGCTACACCTTC.

The gene calls are TRBV3-1 (or the pseudogene TRBV3-2) and TRBJ1-2; D perhaps matches TRBD1 (5 bases). V was cut by 0 bases and J by 9 bases, with 23 bases left in between. CDR3 size: 17 residues. The V gene's germline CDR1 is LGHDT and CDR2 YNNKEL (reference sequence). The CDR3 protein is CASSQEPLGYGQGSYTF. As DNA, the CDR3 is TGTGCCAGCAGCCAAGAGCCTCTAGGGTACGGGCAGGGAAGCTACACCTTC.

This chain connects TRBV7-3 to TRBJ2-3; TRBD1 agrees at 8 bases. This CDR3 has 18 amino acids. Germline values: CDR1 SGHTA, CDR2 FQGTGA. Unmatched junction bases numbered 8, after V lost 0 bases and J lost 0 bases. For the CDR3, the DNA is TGTGCCAGCAGCTTAACGCCTGGACAGGGTGGCAGCACAGATACGCAGTATTTT. Protein sequence: CASSLTPGQGGSTDTQYF.

This clone was seen only once. The chain is built from TRBV3-1 (or the pseudogene TRBV3-2) and TRBJ2-1; tentative D call: TRBD2 (6 bases). The CDR3 contains 16 residues. The germline gives CDR1 LGHDT, CDR2 YNNKEL (reference sequence). Trimming shortened V by 1 base and J by 7 bases, and 17 bases separated the two germline ends. The CDR3 nucleotides read TGTGCCAGCAGCCAAGGAGAGGGAGGACTAAAGAATGAGCAGTTCTTC. Translation gives CASSQGEGGLKNEQFF.

The chain joins TRBV19 to TRBJ1-4, with TRBD1 matching 7 bases. The ends lost 7 bases at V and 5 bases at J; junction bases unmatched: 1. Germline CDR1 LNHDA, CDR2 SQIVND (reference sequence). The CDR3 has 12 residues. The CDR3 region is CASNRGNEKLFF. The CDR3 DNA reads as TGTGCCAGTAACAGGGGAAATGAAAAACTGTTTTTT. Supplemented by reference TRBV19 and TRBJ1-4, the full variable domain reads DGGITQSPKYLFRKEGQNVTLSCEQNLNHDAMYWYRQDPGQGLRLIYYSQIVNDFQKGDIAEGYSVSREKKESFPLTVTSAQKNPTAFYLCASNRGNEKLFFGSGTQLSVL.

The chain carries TRBV7-8 and TRBJ1-6; 8 bases are a match to TRBD1. The CDR3 has 15 amino acids. V was clipped by 1 base and J by 7 bases; unmatched bases: 3. Germline CDR1 reads SGHVS; CDR2 reads FQNEAQ. CDR3 residues: CASSLGGQANSPLHF. The CDR3, as DNA: TGTGCCAGCAGCTTAGGGGGACAGGCGAATTCACCCCTCCACTTT.

The chain combines TRBV21-1 with TRBJ2-5; TRBD2, the D gene given by the table, was not confirmed from the DNA. TRBV21-1 is listed as a pseudogene. The CDR3 consists of 16 residues. The CDR3 loop is CASSLLAGGPRETQYF. As DNA, the CDR3 is TGTGCCAGCAGCCTACTAGCGGGAGGGCCGAGAGAGACCCAGTACTTC.

The chain combines TRBV7-8 with TRBJ2-7; 8 positions agree with TRBD2. CDR1 is SGHVS and CDR2 is FQNEAQ in the germline V gene. CDR3 length equals 15 residues. V lost 1 base and J lost 3; bases outside the gene matches: 5. The CDR3, as DNA: TGTGCCAGCAGCTTAGGGACTAGCAGGAGCTACGAGCAGTACTTC. This encodes CASSLGTSRSYEQYF.

The chain combines TRBV5-1 with TRBJ2-7, with a weak D call TRBD1 (5 bases). V was cut by 2 bases and J by 0 bases, with 15 bases left in between. The germline gives CDR1 SGHRS, CDR2 YFSETQ. The CDR3 length is 16 residues. The CDR3 loop reads CASSFRRAQSSYEQYF. The CDR3 nucleotides read TGCGCCAGCAGCTTCCGCAGGGCCCAGAGCTCCTACGAGCAGTACTTC.